This TCR beta chain is from a study of blood T cell repertoires in COVID-19. Study background: Spain, Italy and the United States supplied samples that represented acute and convalescent COVID-19.

Authors' processing steps: Amplified reference gene primers provided the basis for estimating nucleated cell counts. Profiling relied on immunoSEQ multiplex PCR, and the TCRdb table lists in-frame clones only, not all of them. Clone size and V and J calls were adopted from that table, with D and trimming inferred from the DNA. The sample holds about 270,000 clones; about nine tenths are singletons and the top ten take 1.2%. Those enrolled, adults aged roughly 18 to 90 years, came from 20 to 25 US areas. Assignment of participants to cohorts was predicated upon participant-reported clinical history. The V end lost 3 bases, the J end lost 6 bases, and 11 bases lay between the germline ends. Germline lookup yields CDR1 KGHSH and CDR2 LQKENI. The length of the CDR3 is 13 residues.

Sequencing used PBMCs or T cells enriched from blood (not recorded which). The genes are TRBV18 and TRBJ2-5, with a weak D call TRBD2 (6 bases). The sequence was collected from a woman between 40 and 50 years old with acute COVID-19. The CDR3 nucleotides read TGTGCCAGCTCACCTTCGGAGGGACAGACCCAGTACTTC. Its protein product is CASSPSEGQTQYF.